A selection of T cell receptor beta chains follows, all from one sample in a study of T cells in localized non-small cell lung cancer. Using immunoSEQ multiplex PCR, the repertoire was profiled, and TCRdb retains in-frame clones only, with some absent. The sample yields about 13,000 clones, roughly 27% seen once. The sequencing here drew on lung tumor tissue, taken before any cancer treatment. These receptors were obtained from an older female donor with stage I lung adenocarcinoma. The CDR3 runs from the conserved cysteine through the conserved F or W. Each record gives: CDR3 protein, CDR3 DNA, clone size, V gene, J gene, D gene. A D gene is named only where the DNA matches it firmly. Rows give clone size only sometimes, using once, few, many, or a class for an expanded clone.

CDR3 protein: CASSPGQSYQPQHF
CDR3 DNA: TGTGCCAGCAGCCCCGGACAGAGCTATCAGCCCCAGCATTTT
clone size: few
V gene: TRBV11-3
J gene: TRBJ1-5
D gene: .

CDR3 protein: CASSQDLAGGHNEQFF
CDR3 DNA: TGCGCCAGCAGCCAAGATCTAGCGGGAGGCCACAATGAGCAGTTCTTC
clone size: medium-sized
V gene: TRBV4-1
J gene: TRBJ2-1
D gene: TRBD2

CDR3 protein: CASSVVGGETEAFF
CDR3 DNA: TGTGCCAGCAGCGTAGTTGGGGGAGAAACTGAAGCTTTCTTT
clone size: .
V gene: TRBV9
J gene: TRBJ1-1
D gene: .

CDR3 protein: CSGQGASEKLFF
CDR3 DNA: TGCAGCGGACAGGGGGCAAGTGAAAAACTGTTTTTT
clone size: .
V gene: TRBV29-1
J gene: TRBJ1-4
D gene: TRBD1

CDR3 protein: CASSPWKETQYF
CDR3 DNA: TGTGCCAGCTCACCATGGAAAGAGACCCAGTACTTC
clone size: .
V gene: TRBV18
J gene: TRBJ2-5
D gene: .

CDR3 protein: CASRRHSGWPGEIDEQFF
CDR3 DNA: TGTGCCAGCAGGAGGCACAGCGGCTGGCCGGGGGAGATCGATGAGCAGTTCTTC
clone size: .
V gene: TRBV6-8
J gene: TRBJ2-1
D gene: .

CDR3 protein: CAWSVPSGQGAWEQYF
CDR3 DNA: TGTGCCTGGAGTGTACCATCGGGACAGGGGGCTTGGGAGCAGTACTTC
clone size: .
V gene: TRBV30
J gene: TRBJ2-7
D gene: TRBD1

CDR3 protein: CASSLNLGGDSPLHF
CDR3 DNA: TGTGCCAGCAGCTTAAATTTGGGGGGCGATTCACCCCTCCACTTT
clone size: many
V gene: TRBV11-3
J gene: TRBJ1-6
D gene: .

CDR3 protein: CASSPGENYGYTF
CDR3 DNA: TGTGCCAGCTCACCCGGAGAAAACTATGGCTACACCTTC
clone size: few
V gene: TRBV18
J gene: TRBJ1-2
D gene: .

CDR3 protein: CASSLGTGGSGNTIYF
CDR3 DNA: TGTGCCAGCAGCTTGGGAACAGGGGGCTCTGGAAACACCATATATTTT
clone size: .
V gene: TRBV11-3
J gene: TRBJ1-3
D gene: TRBD1

CDR3 protein: CATSRDVGVGELFF
CDR3 DNA: TGTGCCACCAGCAGAGATGTGGGTGTCGGGGAGCTGTTTTTT
clone size: few
V gene: TRBV15
J gene: TRBJ2-2
D gene: .

CDR3 protein: CASSESKGQGGYTF
CDR3 DNA: TGTGCCAGCAGTGAAAGCAAGGGTCAGGGTGGCTACACCTTC
clone size: .
V gene: TRBV2
J gene: TRBJ1-2
D gene: .

CDR3 protein: CASSRLKNIQYF
CDR3 DNA: TGTGCCAGTAGCAGACTTAAAAACATTCAGTACTTC
clone size: .
V gene: TRBV19
J gene: TRBJ2-4
D gene: .

CDR3 protein: CASSPRGGWGYTF
CDR3 DNA: TGTGCCAGCAGCCCCCGGGGGGGTTGGGGCTACACCTTC
clone size: .
V gene: TRBV14
J gene: TRBJ1-2
D gene: .

CDR3 protein: CASSETFAGANVLTF
CDR3 DNA: TGCGCCAGCAGTGAGACCTTTGCCGGGGCCAACGTCCTGACTTTC
clone size: .
V gene: TRBV10-2
J gene: TRBJ2-6
D gene: .

CDR3 protein: CASSQIPGPNYGYTF
CDR3 DNA: TGTGCCAGCTCCCAAATTCCAGGGCCTAACTATGGCTACACCTTC
clone size: .
V gene: TRBV18
J gene: TRBJ1-2
D gene: .

CDR3 protein: CASSLSAGANTGELFF
CDR3 DNA: TGTGCCAGCAGCCTTTCAGCGGGGGCGAACACCGGGGAGCTGTTTTTT
clone size: .
V gene: TRBV11-3
J gene: TRBJ2-2
D gene: TRBD2

CDR3 protein: CASSGLQRGGRETQYF
CDR3 DNA: TGTGCCAGCAGTGGGCTGCAGCGGGGGGGCCGAGAGACCCAGTACTTC
clone size: .
V gene: TRBV6-8
J gene: TRBJ2-5
D gene: TRBD2

CDR3 protein: CAISEVAYEQYF
CDR3 DNA: TGTGCCATCAGTGAGGTGGCCTACGAGCAGTACTTC
clone size: .
V gene: TRBV10-3
J gene: TRBJ2-7
D gene: .